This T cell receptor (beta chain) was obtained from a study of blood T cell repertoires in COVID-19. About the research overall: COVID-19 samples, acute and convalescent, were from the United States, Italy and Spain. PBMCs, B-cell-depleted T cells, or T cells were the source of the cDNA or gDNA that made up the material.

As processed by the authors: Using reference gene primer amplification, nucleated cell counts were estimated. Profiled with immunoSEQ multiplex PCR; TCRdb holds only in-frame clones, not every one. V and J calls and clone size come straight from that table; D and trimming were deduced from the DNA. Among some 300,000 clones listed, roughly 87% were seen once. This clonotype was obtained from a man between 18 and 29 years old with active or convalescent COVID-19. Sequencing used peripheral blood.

The CDR3 DNA is TGCAGTGCCACCTACTCCTACGAGCAGTACTTC. Its translation: CSATYSYEQYF. The chain carries TRBV20-1 and TRBJ2-7; no clear D. Germline assignment: CDR1 DFQATT and CDR2 SNEGSKA (reference sequence). V lost 6 bases, J lost 0 bases, and 6 bases lay in between. This CDR3 is 11 amino acids long.